This entry lists 21 T cell receptor beta chains sequenced from one sample in a study of a mutant IDH1 vaccine in newly diagnosed glioma. The time point is: week 23, last vaccination. A single vaccine dose contained 300 ug of mutant IDH1 20-mer peptide, and topical imiquimod was used with it. TCRdb's copy holds only in-frame clones and misses some; the assay was immunoSEQ multiplex PCR. The repertoire consists of about 55,000 clones, with 80% occurring once and the leading ten covering 6.2%. The antigens of these receptors remain unknown. The sequenced sample was PBMCs, obtained from a glioma patient whose treatment included an IDH1 peptide vaccine. These receptors were obtained from a man in his forties or fifties with glioma.

This chain connects TRBV21-1 to TRBJ2-5; the D call TRBD2 from the table was never checked on the DNA. TRBV21-1 constitutes a pseudogene. The CDR3 consists of 14 residues. The CDR3 is CASSRTGSQETQYF. CDR3 sequence (DNA): TGTGCCAGCAGCAGAACGGGGTCCCAAGAGACCCAGTACTTC.

This rearrangement joins TRBV2 to TRBJ2-6, with no clear D. Germline-derived CDR1 and CDR2 are SNHLY and FYNNEI. This CDR3 has 11 residues. The germline V and J ends were trimmed by 10 bases and 0 bases, with 1 base remaining between them. This CDR3 is CATSGANVLTF. CDR3 sequence (DNA): TGTGCCACCTCTGGGGCCAACGTCCTGACTTTC.

Note on this clone: At one boundary the junction diverges from the germline segment, which might be a read error. The gene calls are TRBV5-1 and TRBJ1-4; 8 bases line up with TRBD1. The V gene's germline CDR1 is SGHRS and CDR2 YFSETQ. The CDR3 spans 15 residues. CDR3 region: CASRTGTGTNGKLFF. The CDR3 DNA reads as TGCGCCAGCAGGACCGGGACAGGTACGAATGGAAAACTGTTTTTT.

The CDR3 protein is CASILSGGPGNEQFF. CDR3 bases: TGTGCCAGCATACTTAGCGGGGGGCCTGGTAATGAGCAGTTCTTC. The rearrangement links TRBV7-8 to TRBJ2-1, with 10 bases that match TRBD2. This CDR3 contains 15 residues. V lost 7 bases to trimming and J lost 7 bases; unmatched junction nucleotides: 10. CDR1 is SGHVS and CDR2 is FQNEAQ in the germline V gene.

V usage is TRBV13 and J usage is TRBJ2-2; TRBD1 matches 9 bases. Trimming removed 4 bases from V and 1 base from J; junction bases left unmatched: 16. Per the germline V gene, CDR1 is PRHDT and CDR2 is FYEKMQ (reference sequence). This CDR3 has 20 amino acids. The DNA for the CDR3 is TGTGCCAGCAGCTCGTGGATTCACATCCGGGACAGGGTGAACACCGGGGAGCTGTTTTTT. Translation gives CASSSWIHIRDRVNTGELFF.

The V call is TRBV19, the J call TRBJ1-5, with 8 bases matching TRBD1. V dropped 2 bases and J dropped 6; count of bases not matched to a gene: 9. Germline CDR1 LNHDA, CDR2 SQIVND (reference sequence). The CDR3 spans 16 residues. CDR3 in amino acids: CASSIRQGTNSQPQHF. DNA of the CDR3: TGTGCCAGTAGTATAAGACAGGGGACCAACAGTCAGCCCCAGCATTTT.

This clone was counted a single time. This CDR3 reads CASSGAGGEQYF. For the CDR3, the DNA is TGTGCCAGCAGTGGGGCAGGGGGCGAGCAGTACTTC. J is TRBJ2-7 and V is TRBV2, with 7 bases fitting TRBD1. Germline CDR1 is SNHLY and CDR2 is FYNNEI. Trimming at V came to 4 bases and at J to 6 bases, leaving 3 bases not matched to a gene. The CDR3 runs to 12 residues.

V and J are TRBV5-6 and TRBJ1-2; TRBD1 is a possible D gene (5 bases). CDR3 size: 14 residues. The V end lost 4 bases, the J end lost 2 bases, and 12 bases lay between the germline ends. Germline CDR1 and CDR2: SGHDT and YYEEEE. The CDR3 spells CASSAGRANYGYTF. The CDR3, as DNA: TGTGCCAGCAGCGCGGGACGGGCAAACTATGGCTACACCTTC.

This clone has more than one count but fewer than ten. The V and J genes are TRBV6-1 and TRBJ1-3; D is unresolved. Germline CDR1 MNHNS, CDR2 SASEGT. This CDR3 has 12 residues. The germline V and J ends were trimmed by 8 bases and 2 bases, with 7 bases remaining between them. DNA for the CDR3: TGTGCCAGCCGGCACCCTGGAAACACCATATATTTT. Residues: CASRHPGNTIYF.

The CDR3, as DNA: TGTGCCAGCAGCCAAGATGCGGGGACAGGGGGGTATTTT. Translation: CASSQDAGTGGYF. The chain recombines TRBV14 with TRBJ2-3; 11 bases are a match to TRBD1. Germline assignment: CDR1 SGHDN and CDR2 FVKESK. The CDR3 is 13 residues long. The V segment lost 0 bases and the J segment 14 bases; nucleotides outside the gene matches: 4.

The chain is built from TRBV4-1 and TRBJ2-7; tentatively, D is TRBD2 (7 bases). The CDR3 extends over 18 amino acids. V was trimmed by 1 base and J by 3 bases, leaving 22 bases between them. The V gene's germline CDR1 is MGHRA and CDR2 YSYEKL. In DNA, the CDR3 is TGCGCCAGCAGCCAAGGCCCTAATTGGGGGGGCGATAACTACGAGCAGTACTTC. The encoded protein is CASSQGPNWGGDNYEQYF.

The rearrangement uses TRBV2 and TRBJ1-2; maybe TRBD1 (6 bases). The CDR3 is 13 amino acids. V dropped 6 bases and J dropped 6 bases, with 14 bases sitting between them. Looked up from germline, CDR1 is SNHLY and CDR2 is FYNNEI. The CDR3 protein is CASSPGTPNGYTF. The DNA for the CDR3 is TGTGCCAGCAGCCCCGGGACACCTAATGGCTACACCTTC.

CDR3 sequence reads: CASSYAGGVQPQHF. For the CDR3, the DNA is TGTGCCAGCAGCTACGCAGGGGGCGTACAGCCCCAGCATTTT. This chain uses TRBV5-5 with TRBJ1-5, with TRBD1 identical over 8 bases. From germline, CDR1 is SGHKS and CDR2 YYEKEE (reference sequence). The CDR3 loop spans 14 amino acids. V trimming: 3 bases; J trimming: 7 bases; junction bases outside the gene matches: 6.

V gene TRBV14 combines with J gene TRBJ1-2; a possible D gene is TRBD1 (5 bases). Germline V gene lookup returns CDR1 SGHDN and CDR2 FVKESK. The CDR3 spans 13 residues. Deletions cut 2 bases from V and 8 bases from J, with 12 bases between. The CDR3 sequence is CASSQRRGGGYTF. CDR3 coding DNA: TGTGCCAGCAGCCAAAGGAGGGGCGGCGGCTACACCTTC.

This sequence joins TRBV5-6 and TRBJ1-6; 9 bases are shared with TRBD1. Trimming took 3 bases from V and 6 from J; bases not matched to a gene: 4. The CDR3 runs to 15 residues. The germline gives CDR1 SGHDT, CDR2 YYEEEE. CDR3 sequence reads: CASSWGQGGNSPLHF. The CDR3, as DNA: TGTGCCAGCAGCTGGGGACAGGGCGGTAATTCACCCCTCCACTTT.

This rearrangement joins TRBV15 to TRBJ2-5; D might be TRBD1 (5 bases). This CDR3 is 16 amino acids long. Germline CDR1 and CDR2: LNHNV and YYDKDF (reference sequence). V was clipped by 1 base and J by 5 bases, with 17 bases between them. The DNA for the CDR3 is TGTGCCACCAGCAGAGGGGATAGGGGCTCAGGGGAGACCCAGTACTTC. As protein: CATSRGDRGSGETQYF.

The chain combines TRBV10-1 with TRBJ1-4; D is ambiguous. V lost 9 bases and J 3 bases, leaving 5 bases between the germline ends. Germline V CDR1 and CDR2: WNHNN, SYGVQD (reference sequence). CDR3 size: 11 residues. The CDR3 DNA sequence: TGCGCCAGGCCTTCTAATGAAAAACTGTTTTTT. Its protein product is CARPSNEKLFF.

CDR3 sequence (DNA): TGTGCCATCAGTGAGCATTCGGACAGGGGCCATGAGCAGTTCTTC. Its protein is CAISEHSDRGHEQFF. V usage is TRBV10-3 and J usage is TRBJ2-1; 9 nucleotides align to TRBD1. The CDR3 contains 15 residues. Looked up from germline, CDR1 is ENHRY and CDR2 is SYGVKD. The V segment lost 2 bases and the J segment 8 bases; nucleotides outside the gene matches: 7.

This clone was picked up one time. The chain employs TRBV4-1 and TRBJ1-2, with no clear D. The CDR3 totals 16 residues. Germline CDR1 reads MGHRA; CDR2 reads YSYEKL. V lost 0 bases, J lost 4 bases, and 15 bases lay in between. In nucleotides, the CDR3 is TGCGCCAGCAGCCAAGATCTTGATTCGGTACGCTATGGCTACACCTTC. Encoded protein: CASSQDLDSVRYGYTF.

The chain links TRBV28 to TRBJ2-7, with 8 bases matching TRBD2. CDR1 and CDR2 (germline): MDHEN, SYDVKM. The CDR3 is 16 amino acids. The V segment lost 7 bases and the J segment 4 bases; nucleotides outside the gene matches: 15. The CDR3 DNA sequence: TGTGCCAGCACCGGGTCCGGGACTAGGGGATTTTACGAGCAGTACTTC. Translated: CASTGSGTRGFYEQYF.

The chain links TRBV6-1 to TRBJ2-4; tentative D call: TRBD1 (6 bases). CDR1 is MNHNS, CDR2 SASEGT, per germline. The ends were cut back, 5 bases at V and 11 bases at J, with 10 bases in the middle. The CDR3 runs to 11 residues. The CDR3 DNA reads TGTGCCAGCAGTTTACAGGGAGTTCAGTACTTC. Translating it yields CASSLQGVQYF.